This T cell receptor beta chain comes out of a study of blood T cell repertoires in COVID-19. About the study: Both acute and convalescent COVID-19 samples were obtained from the United States, Italy and Spain. PBMCs, B-cell-depleted T cells, or T cells provided the cDNA or gDNA that made up the material.

CDR3 length equals 13 residues. Trimming left V 1 base short and J 13 bases short, with 14 bases between. Germline loops: CDR1 LNHNV, CDR2 YYDKDF (reference sequence). Method: immunoSEQ multiplex PCR; TCRdb's copy keeps in-frame clones and lacks some. The table lists fewer than 200,000 clones, about 86% of them singletons. This chain uses TRBV15 with TRBJ2-4; tentatively, D is TRBD2 (5 bases). This receptor was taken from a man in his fifties or sixties with active or convalescent COVID-19. The sequencing sample was made of peripheral blood. CDR3 region: CATSRVSSGNQYF. In DNA form, the CDR3 reads TGTGCCACCAGCAGAGTGTCCTCGGGGAACCAGTACTTC.